These 20 T cell receptor beta chains share one sample of origin, sequenced in a study of blood T cell repertoires in COVID-19. The repertoire was sequenced with immunoSEQ multiplex PCR; TCRdb's copy has only in-frame clones and lacks some. The table shows about 140,000 clones, with approximately 79% occurring only once. The sequencing input was peripheral blood. These receptors were obtained from a man aged 45-65 years with active or convalescent COVID-19.

The rearrangement uses TRBV25-1 and TRBJ2-3; 10 bases align to TRBD2. The V gene end was trimmed by 6 bases and the J gene end by 0 bases; junction bases not matched to a gene: 6. The length of the CDR3 is 16 residues. Germline CDR1 is MGHDK and CDR2 is SYGVNS. CDR3 DNA: TGTGCCAGCAGCGAACCACTAGCGGGGAGCACAGATACGCAGTATTTT. Translation gives CASSEPLAGSTDTQYF.

The chain is built from TRBV24-1 and TRBJ2-3; 8 bases map to TRBD2. V was clipped by 7 bases and J by 6 bases; unmatched bases: 5. This CDR3 spans 13 amino acids. Germline values: CDR1 KGHDR, CDR2 SFDVKD. As DNA, the CDR3 is TGTGCCACCAGAGCGGGAGAAACGGATACGCAGTATTTT. It yields the protein CATRAGETDTQYF.

The chain joins TRBV11-2 to TRBJ2-5, with a tentative D call TRBD2 (7 bases). The CDR3 is 16 residues long. Deletions cut 1 base from V and 2 bases from J, with 14 bases between. The germline V gene encodes CDR1 SGHAT and CDR2 FQNNGV. The CDR3 sequence: CASSLVGGGQQETQYF. CDR3 nucleotides: TGTGCCAGCAGCTTAGTGGGGGGGGGCCAGCAAGAGACCCAGTACTTC.

This chain uses TRBV18 with TRBJ1-5; D may be TRBD1 (5 bases). The length of the CDR3 is 17 residues. CDR1 is KGHSH, CDR2 LQKENI, per germline. The V end was cut by 3 bases, the J end by 0 bases, with 15 bases between. The CDR3 loop is CASSPDSFFGSNQPQHF. The DNA for the CDR3 is TGTGCCAGCTCACCCGACAGTTTTTTTGGTAGCAATCAGCCCCAGCATTTT.

This clone was seen once. V and J are TRBV19 and TRBJ1-2, with no clear D. V was clipped by 3 bases and J by 2 bases, with 7 bases between them. The germline V gene has CDR1 LNHDA and CDR2 SQIVND (reference sequence). The length of the CDR3 is 13 residues. The CDR3: CASSIGGNYGYTF. The CDR3 DNA sequence: TGTGCCAGTAGTATCGGAGGAAACTATGGCTACACCTTC. Together with reference TRBV19 and TRBJ1-2, the CDR3 gives the full variable domain: DGGITQSPKYLFRKEGQNVTLSCEQNLNHDAMYWYRQDPGQGLRLIYYSQIVNDFQKGDIAEGYSVSREKKESFPLTVTSAQKNPTAFYLCASSIGGNYGYTFGSGTRLTVV.

The chain recombines TRBV28 with TRBJ1-5; 7 bases are a match to TRBD1. Germline V lookup: CDR1 MDHEN, CDR2 SYDVKM. V gave up 6 bases and J gave up 0 bases; unmatched junction bases: 14. The CDR3 contains 18 residues. The CDR3 sequence: CASSRERQGSYSNQPQHF. The CDR3 bases are TGTGCCAGCAGCCGCGAAAGACAGGGATCTTATAGCAATCAGCCCCAGCATTTT.

This chain connects TRBV2 to TRBJ1-2; TRBD1 matches 11 bases. Germline V gene sequence: CDR1 SNHLY, CDR2 FYNNEI. V was pared by 5 bases and J by 6 bases, with 8 bases of the junction left unmatched. This CDR3 has 15 amino acids. CDR3 bases: TGTGCCAGCAGTCGGGAGAGGACAGGGGGCGATGGCTACACCTTC. It codes for CASSRERTGGDGYTF.

The rearrangement links TRBV4-1 to TRBJ2-1; 14 nucleotides line up with TRBD2. CDR1 and CDR2 (germline): MGHRA, YSYEKL. V shed 4 bases and J 9 bases; nucleotides not matched to a gene: 5. The CDR3 is 15 residues long. This CDR3 reads CASSPGLAGVSEQFF. The DNA of the CDR3 is TGCGCCAGCAGCCCGGGACTAGCGGGAGTCAGTGAGCAGTTCTTC.

The chain couples TRBV24-1 to TRBJ2-1; D is perhaps TRBD2 (6 bases). V was trimmed by 5 bases and J by 8 bases, leaving 18 bases between them. This CDR3 spans 15 amino acids. CDR1 KGHDR and CDR2 SFDVKD come from the germline V gene. CDR3 bases: TGTGCCACCAGTGTCATGGGCCTTTGGGGGGATGAGCAGTTCTTC. It yields the protein CATSVMGLWGDEQFF.

The chain joins TRBV19 to TRBJ2-2; D is ambiguous. Germline CDR1 is LNHDA and CDR2 is SQIVND (reference sequence). The ends were cut back, 4 bases at V and 7 bases at J, with 10 bases in the middle. The CDR3 is made up of 13 amino acids. In DNA, the CDR3 is TGTGCCAGTAGTAGCCCGAGGATCGGGGAGCTGTTTTTT. The encoded protein is CASSSPRIGELFF.

The rearrangement uses TRBV5-1 and TRBJ1-1, with 7 bases lining up with TRBD1. The junction had 16 bases not matched to a gene; V was cut back by 4 bases and J by 4 bases. The CDR3 consists of 17 residues. The germline V gene encodes CDR1 SGHRS and CDR2 YFSETQ. CDR3 loop: CASSNLWEPTGSTEAFF. CDR3 sequence (DNA): TGCGCCAGCAGCAACCTGTGGGAGCCGACAGGGTCCACTGAAGCTTTCTTT.

This rearrangement joins TRBV10-2 to TRBJ2-2; TRBD1 aligns across 7 bases. This CDR3 is built from 17 residues. V was clipped by 4 bases and J by 0 bases; unmatched bases: 8. Germline loops: CDR1 WSHSY, CDR2 SAAADI. For the CDR3, the DNA is TGCGCCAGCAGTGGTAGGGGGCGCCCAACGAACACCGGGGAGCTGTTTTTT. It is translated as CASSGRGRPTNTGELFF.

This clone was seen just once. V gene TRBV12-5 combines with J gene TRBJ1-1, with 7 bases matching TRBD1. This CDR3 comprises 15 residues. Germline-derived CDR1 and CDR2 are LGHNT and FRNRAP. The trim removed 5 bases at V and 4 bases at J, leaving 10 bases unmatched. CDR3: CASGPQTGAGTEAFF. The CDR3 DNA reads TGTGCTAGTGGTCCCCAAACAGGGGCGGGCACTGAAGCTTTCTTT.

This chain uses TRBV6-5 with TRBJ2-3; 9 bases are shared with TRBD1. This CDR3 comprises 13 residues. V dropped 6 bases and J dropped 6; count of bases not matched to a gene: 4. The V gene's germline CDR1 is MNHEY and CDR2 SVGAGI. As DNA, the CDR3 is TGTGCCAGCAGGAACAGGGGGCGGGATACGCAGTATTTT. Amino acid sequence: CASRNRGRDTQYF.

This rearrangement joins TRBV4-1 to TRBJ2-1; the match to TRBD2 covers 8 bases. Germline-derived CDR1 and CDR2 are MGHRA and YSYEKL. The CDR3 is made up of 18 amino acids. The J segment lost 4 bases and the V segment lost 7 bases, leaving 18 bases of the junction unmatched. The CDR3 is CASTPEDTGGLLYNEQFF. The DNA of the CDR3 is TGCGCCAGCACCCCCGAGGATACGGGAGGGCTTCTATACAATGAGCAGTTCTTC.

The V and J genes are TRBV3-1 (or the pseudogene TRBV3-2) and TRBJ2-3, with a possible D match to TRBD1 (5 bases). Germline V gives CDR1 LGHDT, CDR2 YNNKEL (reference sequence). This CDR3 is 16 amino acids long. V lost 0 bases and J lost 6, with 16 bases in between. The CDR3 DNA follows: TGTGCCAGCAGCCAAGAGATGTCCTTAGCAGGGGATACGCAGTATTTT. Its protein is CASSQEMSLAGDTQYF.

This chain uses TRBV28 with TRBJ1-5; no firm D call. This CDR3 is built from 14 residues. The V and J ends lost 5 bases and 4 bases respectively, with 12 bases between them. Looked up from germline, CDR1 is MDHEN and CDR2 is SYDVKM. CDR3 nucleotide sequence: TGTGCCAGCAGTGGACGGACGGGAAATCAGCCCCAGCATTTT. This sequence encodes CASSGRTGNQPQHF.

The chain links TRBV19 to TRBJ1-1, with a possible D match to TRBD1 (6 bases). This CDR3 has 12 residues. Germline CDR1 and CDR2: LNHDA and SQIVND (reference sequence). The V gene lost 6 bases and the J gene lost 5 bases, with 10 bases spanning the gap. The CDR3 sequence is CASRRTVTEAFF. The CDR3, as DNA: TGTGCCAGTAGGAGGACAGTTACTGAAGCTTTCTTT.

A note on this clone: The junction does not match germline at one end; this may be a read error. The V call is TRBV23-1, the J call TRBJ1-5; maybe TRBD1 (6 bases). TRBV23-1 is noted as an ORF with a role that remains uncertain. CDR3 length: 20 residues. This chain's CDR3 is CASIQPFARGGAGGNQPQHF. CDR3 coding DNA: TGCGCCAGCATTCAACCATTCGCCAGGGGCGGGGCGGGGGGCAATCAGCCCCAGCATTTT.

The chain is built from TRBV10-3 and TRBJ1-5; 7 positions agree with TRBD1. CDR1 is ENHRY and CDR2 is SYGVKD in the germline V gene. Trimming at V came to 10 bases and at J to 1 base, leaving 13 bases not matched to a gene. This CDR3 comprises 16 residues. Here the CDR3 DNA reads TGTGCCACCCGTCCGACCGACAGGGCCAGCAATCAGCCCCAGCATTTT. Its translation is CATRPTDRASNQPQHF.